Listed below are T cell receptor beta chains from one sample, sequenced in a study of blood T cell repertoires in COVID-19. Libraries were prepared by immunoSEQ multiplex PCR; TCRdb keeps only in-frame clonotypes and omits some of them. The data show fewer than 60,000 clones, with 88% seen just once and more than 9.5% held by the top ten. The material sequenced was peripheral blood. The receptors shown here come from a human donor with active COVID-19. The donor label of this sample is uncertain. Both conserved end residues are part of each CDR3. The order of the fields is J gene, V gene, D gene, clone size, CDR3 protein, CDR3 DNA. A D gene is named only where the DNA matches it firmly. Expanded clones get a size class; other rows say once, few or many, or leave the size out.

>TRBJ1-6|TRBV28|-|few
CASSGPRGPLHF
TGTGCCAGCAGTGGGCCCAGGGGTCCCCTCCACTTT
>TRBJ2-3|TRBV13|TRBD2|once
CASSGLAGADTQYF
TGTGCCAGCAGCGGTCTAGCGGGGGCAGATACGCAGTATTTT
>TRBJ2-1|TRBV11-3|TRBD2|once
CASSFVGSGGSEQFF
TGTGCCAGCAGCTTTGTAGGTAGCGGGGGAAGTGAGCAGTTCTTC
>TRBJ2-7|TRBV29-1|-|-
CSVELPSRGYEQYF
TGCAGCGTTGAACTACCCAGTAGAGGGTACGAGCAGTACTTC
>TRBJ2-3|TRBV7-2|-|-
CASSLRGRGSSGDTQYF
TGTGCCAGCAGCTTAAGGGGCAGGGGTTCATCAGGGGATACGCAGTATTTT
>TRBJ1-5|TRBV28|-|-
CASRLRTGYNQPQHF
TGTGCCAGCAGACTCCGGACGGGATACAATCAGCCCCAGCATTTT
>TRBJ2-7|TRBV29-1|-|-
CSVEDRLYEQYF
TGCAGCGTTGAAGACAGGTTGTACGAGCAGTACTTC
>TRBJ2-2|TRBV27|TRBD1|-
CASSAQGAANTGELFF
TGTGCCAGCAGTGCTCAGGGGGCCGCGAACACCGGGGAGCTGTTTTTT
>TRBJ2-7|TRBV7-2|-|once
CASSFGVFYEQYF
TGTGCCAGCAGCTTCGGGGTCTTCTACGAGCAGTACTTC
>TRBJ1-2|TRBV30|TRBD1|-
CAWSVTGGFGYTF
TGTGCCTGGAGTGTAACAGGGGGGTTCGGCTACACCTTC
>TRBJ1-5|TRBV30|TRBD1|-
CAWSEDRDQPQHF
TGTGCCTGGAGTGAGGACAGGGATCAGCCCCAGCATTTT
>TRBJ1-5|TRBV19|TRBD1|-
CASSNLQGNQPQHF
TGTGCCAGTAGTAACCTACAGGGGAATCAGCCCCAGCATTTT
>TRBJ2-3|TRBV11-3|-|-
CASSPGADPGTDTQYF
TGTGCCAGCAGCCCTGGGGCAGACCCCGGGACAGATACGCAGTATTTT
>TRBJ1-1|TRBV13|TRBD1|-
CASSLHRGETEAFF
TGTGCCAGCAGCTTACACAGGGGAGAGACTGAAGCTTTCTTT
>TRBJ2-7|TRBV5-1|TRBD1|-
CASRLRDSYYEQYF
TGCGCCAGCAGACTGAGGGACAGTTACTACGAGCAGTACTTC
>TRBJ2-4|TRBV7-9|-|once
CASSLAVQVGIQYF
TGTGCCAGCAGCTTAGCGGTACAGGTCGGCATTCAGTACTTC
>TRBJ2-7|TRBV5-4|-|-
CASSVRTAAIREQYF
TGTGCCAGCAGCGTGAGAACAGCCGCGATCCGGGAGCAGTACTTC
>TRBJ2-1|TRBV10-3|TRBD2|-
CAIGTPGLAPEQFF
TGTGCCATCGGAACCCCGGGACTAGCTCCTGAGCAGTTCTTC
>TRBJ2-3|TRBV4-2|TRBD2|-
CASSQERGGPDTQYF
TGTGCCAGCAGCCAAGAGCGGGGGGGCCCAGATACGCAGTATTTT
>TRBJ2-7|TRBV5-6|TRBD1|-
CASSLGGGSVYEQYF
TGTGCCAGCAGCTTGGGAGGGGGCTCCGTTTACGAGCAGTACTTC
>TRBJ2-1|TRBV5-8|-|once
CASSLDRNYNEQFF
TGTGCCAGCAGCTTAGACAGGAACTACAATGAGCAGTTCTTC
>TRBJ2-2|TRBV2|-|-
CASSLTSTGELFF
TGTGCCAGCAGCCTCACTAGCACCGGGGAGCTGTTTTTT
>TRBJ2-2|TRBV30|-|-
CAGGLAGELFF
TGTGCCGGGGGGTTAGCCGGGGAGCTGTTTTTT
>TRBJ1-5|TRBV15|-|-
CATTTGVNQPQHF
TGTGCCACCACGACGGGGGTCAATCAGCCCCAGCATTTT
>TRBJ2-5|TRBV19|TRBD1|-
CASRDRGRGGTQYF
TGTGCCAGTAGGGACAGGGGGCGCGGGGGGACCCAGTACTTC
>TRBJ1-1|TRBV18|-|once
CASSTGNTEAFF
TGTGCCAGCTCAACTGGTAACACTGAAGCTTTCTTT
>TRBJ2-3|TRBV6-6|TRBD2|-
CASSRSTPSGSTDTQYF
TGTGCCAGCAGTCGATCCACCCCTAGCGGTAGCACAGATACGCAGTATTTT
>TRBJ2-2|TRBV4-2|-|-
CASSQDRTDITGELFF
TGTGCCAGCAGCCAAGATAGGACAGACATTACCGGGGAGCTGTTTTTT
>TRBJ2-4|TRBV3-1/TRBV3-2|TRBD2|once
CASSQDLTSGGLIKAKNIQYF
TGTGCCAGCAGCCAAGATTTAACTAGCGGGGGGCTGATCAAAGCCAAAAACATTCAGTACTTC
>TRBJ1-6|TRBV6-5|TRBD1|-
CASRTGGSYNSPLHF
TGTGCCAGCAGGACAGGGGGCTCCTATAATTCACCCCTCCACTTT
>TRBJ2-3|TRBV25-1|-|-
CASSGGQRDFQSTDTQYF
TGTGCCAGCAGTGGGGGACAACGGGATTTCCAGAGCACAGATACGCAGTATTTT
>TRBJ2-1|TRBV6-4|TRBD2|-
CASSDSFTSGSPSSYNEQFF
TGTGCCAGCAGTGACTCGTTCACTAGCGGGAGTCCCAGCTCCTACAATGAGCAGTTCTTC
>TRBJ1-6|TRBV19|TRBD1|-
CASSPWTGDYNSPLHF
TGTGCCAGTAGTCCTTGGACAGGGGATTATAATTCACCCCTCCACTTT